This TCR beta chain appears in the sequencing data of a study of regulatory T cells in long-lasting Graves disease. This clonotype was detected many times. Documented time point: persistent/refractory GD, antithyroid drugs over 5 years with positive TRAb. From PBMCs, RNA was extracted and then used to make the TCR library. CDR3 regions were amplified by Arm-PCR using iRepertoire HTBI primers to build TCR beta libraries. TCRdb analysed the multiplex PCR reads with MiXCR anew, one entry per CDR3 protein. This sample has about 300,000 distinct CDR3 sequences, with around 21% found just once. V lost 7 bases and J lost 0, with 9 bases in between. Germline values: CDR1 GTSNPN, CDR2 SVGIG (reference sequence). The CDR3 has 12 residues.

The clonotype comes from a female donor with Graves disease. The rearrangement uses TRBV30 and TRBJ1-1; no clear D gene. The starting material was peripheral blood mononuclear cells (PBMCs), obtained when the disease was refractory, from a patient treated with antithyroid drugs. The CDR3: CAYTRMNTEAFF. The CDR3, as DNA: TGTGCCTATACACGCATGAACACTGAAGCTTTCTTT. Full variable domain (outside the CDR3, taken from reference TRBV30 and TRBJ1-1): SQTIHQWPATLVQPVGSPLSLECTVEGTSNPNLYWYRQAAGRGLQLLFYSVGIGQISSEVPQNLSASRPQDRQFILSSKKLLLSDSGFYLCAYTRMNTEAFFGQGTRLTVV.